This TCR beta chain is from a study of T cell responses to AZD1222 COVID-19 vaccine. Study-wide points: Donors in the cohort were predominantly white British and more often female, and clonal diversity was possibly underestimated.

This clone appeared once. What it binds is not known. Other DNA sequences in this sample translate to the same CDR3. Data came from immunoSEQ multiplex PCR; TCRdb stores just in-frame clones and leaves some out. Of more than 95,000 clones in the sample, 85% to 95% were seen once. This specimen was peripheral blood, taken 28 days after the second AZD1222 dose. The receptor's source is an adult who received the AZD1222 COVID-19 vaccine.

DNA for the CDR3: TGTGCCAGCAGCTTAGGACAGGGAGGCTACGAGCAGTACTTC. It translates to CASSLGQGGYEQYF. The chain employs TRBV7-9 and TRBJ2-7, with a possible D match to TRBD1 (7 bases). The germline CDR1 and CDR2 sequences are SEHNR and FQNEAQ (reference sequence). Between the trimmed V and J ends, which lost 1 base and 3 bases, there was a span of 10 bases. This CDR3 region has 14 residues.